The next 28 T cell receptor beta chains were all read from a single sample in a study of blood T cell repertoires in COVID-19. Sequencing was performed with immunoSEQ multiplex PCR; in TCRdb, only in-frame clones are kept and a portion is missing. The table has about 59,000 clones, over 70% seen once; the top ten hold approximately 15%. The specimen was peripheral blood. The receptors come from a woman between 70 and 85 years old with acute or convalescent COVID-19.

This chain joins TRBV3-1 (or the pseudogene TRBV3-2) and TRBJ1-2; 8 bases line up with TRBD1. The CDR3 has 15 amino acids. The V gene end was trimmed by 1 base and the J gene end by 6 bases; junction bases not matched to a gene: 7. From germline, CDR1 is LGHDT and CDR2 YNNKEL (reference sequence). The CDR3 is CASSQVGQVVDGYTF. CDR3 sequence (DNA): TGTGCCAGCAGCCAAGTGGGACAGGTGGTCGATGGCTACACCTTC.

This chain connects TRBV6-5 to TRBJ1-1; D ambiguous. V lost 0 bases and J lost 5, with 13 bases in between. Germline V gene data show CDR1 as MNHEY and CDR2 as SVGAGI. The CDR3 is made up of 15 amino acids. CDR3 DNA sequence: TGTGCCAGCAGTTACTCTGGGATATCGGGGACTGAAGCTTTCTTT. It translates to CASSYSGISGTEAFF.

The rearrangement links TRBV10-3 to TRBJ1-1; the D is unclear. The CDR3 runs 14 residues. V was clipped by 1 base and J by 1 base, with 7 bases between them. Germline CDR1 is ENHRY and CDR2 is SYGVKD. DNA of the CDR3: TGTGCCATCAGTGAGTTTGGGCAGAACACTGAAGCTTTCTTT. Its translation: CAISEFGQNTEAFF.

This clone was seen more than once but under ten times. The chain couples TRBV6-5 to TRBJ1-2, with a tentative D call TRBD1 (6 bases). The CDR3 has 14 residues. Germline CDR1 is MNHEY and CDR2 is SVGAGI. Deletions cut 11 bases from V and 3 bases from J, with 19 bases between. CDR3 DNA sequence: TGTGCCTCACTACTTCGGGACAACTACTATGGCTACACCTTC. Translation gives CASLLRDNYYGYTF.

This chain uses TRBV9 with TRBJ2-5; D possibly corresponds to TRBD2 (5 bases). Trimming left V 0 bases short and J 4 bases short, with 13 bases between. Germline CDR1 reads SGDLS; CDR2 reads YYNGEE. The CDR3 extends over 15 amino acids. This CDR3 is CASSVAGVGVETQYF. The CDR3 DNA sequence: TGTGCCAGCAGCGTAGCCGGGGTCGGGGTAGAGACCCAGTACTTC.

The chain carries TRBV2 and TRBJ1-2; TRBD1 aligns across 8 bases. CDR3 length: 15 amino acids. Looked up from germline, CDR1 is SNHLY and CDR2 is FYNNEI. V lost 4 bases and J lost 7; bases outside the gene matches: 11. DNA of the CDR3: TGTGCCAGCAGTGGACAGGGGACTCTTGTTGGTGGCTACACCTTC. It yields the protein CASSGQGTLVGGYTF.

The chain links TRBV5-1 to TRBJ1-2; no clear D. This CDR3 has 13 residues. V lost 0 bases to trimming and J lost 5 bases, with 8 bases between them. Germline V lookup: CDR1 SGHRS, CDR2 YFSETQ. The CDR3 protein is CASSLDSQYGYTF. CDR3 in DNA: TGCGCCAGCAGCTTGGACAGCCAGTATGGCTACACCTTC.

This chain links TRBV7-8 with TRBJ1-4, with a possible D match to TRBD1 (5 bases). CDR3 size: 18 residues. V was cut by 1 base and J by 2 bases, with 17 bases left in between. In germline, CDR1 is SGHVS, CDR2 FQNEAQ. The CDR3 sequence is CASSLVVLSRDTNEKLFF. The CDR3 DNA follows: TGTGCCAGCAGCTTAGTAGTTCTCTCCAGGGATACTAATGAAAAACTGTTTTTT.

The chain recombines TRBV30 with TRBJ1-1; no reliable D call. V lost 6 bases and J 2 bases, leaving 10 bases between the germline ends. Looked up from germline, CDR1 is GTSNPN and CDR2 is SVGIG (reference sequence). This CDR3 has 12 amino acids. Here the CDR3 reads CACFTVNTEAFF. Written as DNA, the CDR3 is TGTGCCTGCTTTACAGTTAACACTGAAGCTTTCTTT.

The V gene is TRBV3-1 (or the pseudogene TRBV3-2), the J gene TRBJ1-2; 9 bases are shared with TRBD1. This CDR3 is 17 amino acids long. The germline gives CDR1 LGHDT, CDR2 YNNKEL (reference sequence). Unmatched junction bases numbered 16, after V lost 4 bases and J lost 7 bases. CDR3 loop: CASSRSGGTGPFGGYTF. CDR3 bases: TGTGCCAGCAGCCGGTCCGGTGGGACAGGGCCCTTCGGTGGCTACACCTTC.

The chain links TRBV7-8 to TRBJ2-5, with TRBD2 as a possible D gene (6 bases). Trimming took 2 bases from V and 4 from J, leaving 17 bases between them. The CDR3 consists of 16 residues. Germline loops: CDR1 SGHVS, CDR2 FQNEAQ. CDR3 sequence (DNA): TGTGCCAGCAGCTTACGGGGGAGGAGGGACGGAGAGACCCAGTACTTC. Translating it yields CASSLRGRRDGETQYF.

The genes are TRBV7-9 and TRBJ2-1; the match to TRBD1 covers 7 bases. Losses at the gene ends were 10 bases for V and 2 bases for J; bases not matched to a gene: 5. Germline values: CDR1 SEHNR, CDR2 FQNEAQ (reference sequence). There are 13 residues in the CDR3. CDR3 loop: CATAGTAYNEQFF. The CDR3, as DNA: TGTGCCACCGCCGGGACAGCCTACAATGAGCAGTTCTTC.

J is TRBJ2-5 and V is TRBV7-9, with D tentatively TRBD1 (6 bases). CDR1 and CDR2 from the germline V gene are SEHNR and FQNEAQ (reference sequence). The CDR3 covers 14 residues. V dropped 3 bases and J dropped 1 base, with 9 bases sitting between them. As DNA, the CDR3 is TGTGCCAGCAGCTTGGGGGACACCCAAGAGACCCAGTACTTC. Its protein is CASSLGDTQETQYF.

V usage is TRBV3-1 (or the pseudogene TRBV3-2) and J usage is TRBJ1-5; D perhaps matches TRBD1 (5 bases). Germline V lookup: CDR1 LGHDT, CDR2 YNNKEL (reference sequence). The CDR3 totals 13 residues. The germline V and J ends were trimmed by 3 bases and 5 bases, with 8 bases remaining between them. The CDR3, as DNA: TGTGCCAGCAGCCATCAAGGGGATCAGCCCCAGCATTTT. Protein product: CASSHQGDQPQHF.

This clone occurred once. The rearrangement joins TRBV19 to TRBJ1-5, with 11 bases fitting TRBD1. The CDR3 extends over 14 amino acids. Germline V gene data show CDR1 as LNHDA and CDR2 as SQIVND (reference sequence). J was trimmed by 9 bases and V by 5 bases; bases with no gene match: 6. The CDR3 DNA is TGTGCCAGTAGTTCCCGGACAGGGGGCCGGCCCCAGCATTTT. Its protein is CASSSRTGGRPQHF. Filled out from reference TRBV19 and TRBJ1-5, the complete variable domain reads DGGITQSPKYLFRKEGQNVTLSCEQNLNHDAMYWYRQDPGQGLRLIYYSQIVNDFQKGDIAEGYSVSREKKESFPLTVTSAQKNPTAFYLCASSSRTGGRPQHFGDGTRLSIL.

The V and J genes are TRBV18 and TRBJ1-1; 7 bases match TRBD1. The CDR3 consists of 15 residues. Losses at the gene ends were 3 bases for V and 0 bases for J; bases not matched to a gene: 4. Germline V gives CDR1 KGHSH, CDR2 LQKENI. The CDR3 loop is CASSPQTGVNTEAFF. The CDR3 DNA reads TGTGCCAGCTCACCGCAAACAGGGGTGAACACTGAAGCTTTCTTT.

The chain links TRBV29-1 to TRBJ1-6, with a tentative D call TRBD1 (6 bases). CDR1 and CDR2 (germline): SQVTM, ANQGSEA. The V and J ends lost 7 bases and 7 bases respectively, with 14 bases between them. The length of the CDR3 is 13 residues. CDR3 protein: CSGSQGNNSPLHF. CDR3 DNA sequence: TGCAGCGGCTCGCAGGGGAACAATTCACCCCTCCACTTT.

This clone was picked up one time. This chain links TRBV30 with TRBJ2-6; D is unclear. Deletions cut 3 bases from V and 2 bases from J, with 17 bases between. The CDR3 is made up of 17 amino acids. Germline V gene sequence: CDR1 GTSNPN, CDR2 SVGIG (reference sequence). This chain's CDR3 is CAWSAYQATAGANVLTF. CDR3 DNA sequence: TGTGCCTGGAGCGCATACCAGGCGACCGCTGGGGCCAACGTCCTGACTTTC.

The chain links TRBV18 to TRBJ1-2; 9 nucleotides align to TRBD1. This CDR3 contains 15 residues. CDR1 and CDR2 from the germline V gene are KGHSH and LQKENI. V was pared by 3 bases and J by 6 bases, with 8 bases of the junction left unmatched. CDR3 loop: CASSPNTGGEDGYTF. The DNA of the CDR3 is TGTGCCAGCTCACCGAATACAGGGGGCGAGGATGGCTACACCTTC.

The chain is built from TRBV7-3 and TRBJ1-2; D not resolved. V was pared by 2 bases and J by 7 bases, with 14 bases between. Germline V gene sequence: CDR1 SGHTA, CDR2 FQGTGA. The CDR3 is 14 residues long. The CDR3 region has the DNA TGTGCCAGCAGCTTATCGGTCCAGGATCGTGGCTACACCTTC. Protein sequence: CASSLSVQDRGYTF.

This clone was seen a handful of times. The V call is TRBV10-3, the J call TRBJ2-1, with 14 bases identical to TRBD2. V lost 4 bases and J lost 7; bases outside the gene matches: 6. The CDR3 is made up of 16 amino acids. Germline CDR1 reads ENHRY; CDR2 reads SYGVKD. The CDR3 is CAISGLAGGPANEQFF. DNA of the CDR3: TGTGCCATCAGTGGACTAGCGGGGGGGCCGGCAAATGAGCAGTTCTTC.

This clone was recorded only once. V usage is TRBV4-2 and J usage is TRBJ2-5; 11 nucleotides agree with TRBD2. The V segment lost 0 bases and the J segment 5 bases; nucleotides outside the gene matches: 11. Per germline, CDR1 LGHNA and CDR2 YNFKEQ. CDR3 length: 18 amino acids. The CDR3 bases are TGTGCCAGCAGCCAAGAATTAGCGGGGGGGCCATGGAAGGAGACCCAGTACTTC. The encoded protein is CASSQELAGGPWKETQYF.

In nucleotides, the CDR3 is TGTGCCAGCAGCCGCGATGGAGCTGGGGCCAACGTCCTGACTTTC. Its protein product is CASSRDGAGANVLTF. The V and J genes are TRBV7-9 and TRBJ2-6; D is undetermined. This CDR3 has 15 amino acids. With 5 bases removed from V and 2 bases from J, the gap between germline ends came to 10 bases. CDR1 and CDR2 (germline): SEHNR, FQNEAQ (reference sequence).

The rearrangement joins TRBV9 to TRBJ2-3; D possibly corresponds to TRBD2 (6 bases). Trimming stripped 0 bases from V and 6 bases from J, with 17 bases between. The V gene's germline CDR1 is SGDLS and CDR2 YYNGEE. The CDR3 sequence is 16 residues long. CDR3 loop: CASSVVGDPGRDTQYF. The CDR3 nucleotides read TGTGCCAGCAGCGTAGTAGGGGACCCAGGGAGGGATACGCAGTATTTT.

The chain has TRBV9 and TRBJ1-2; D unclear. The CDR3 contains 14 residues. Germline V gives CDR1 SGDLS, CDR2 YYNGEE. Between the trimmed V and J ends, which lost 4 bases and 4 bases, there was a span of 14 bases. CDR3: CASSPDEGGYGYTF. The CDR3 DNA reads TGTGCCAGCAGCCCGGACGAGGGCGGCTATGGCTACACCTTC.

The chain has TRBV19 and TRBJ1-2, with D maybe TRBD1 (5 bases). The germline V and J ends were trimmed by 8 bases and 1 base, with 11 bases remaining between them. Per the germline V gene, CDR1 is LNHDA and CDR2 is SQIVND (reference sequence). This CDR3 has 13 amino acids. CDR3: CASRTYDNYGYTF. CDR3 bases: TGTGCCAGTCGGACATACGATAACTATGGCTACACCTTC.

The chain couples TRBV29-1 to TRBJ2-1, with 8 bases lining up with TRBD1. V was clipped by 3 bases and J by 3 bases; unmatched bases: 7. There are 15 residues in the CDR3. Germline loops: CDR1 SQVTM, CDR2 ANQGSEA. CDR3 bases: TGCAGCGTTGACCGAGGACAGGGAGGCTACAATGAGCAGTTCTTC. The encoded protein is CSVDRGQGGYNEQFF.

A few counts support this clone. This chain uses TRBV6-5 with TRBJ1-2; D gene unclear. Germline V gene lookup returns CDR1 MNHEY and CDR2 SVGAGI. Trimming shortened V by 0 bases and J by 5 bases, and 10 bases separated the two germline ends. The CDR3 runs to 14 residues. As DNA, the CDR3 is TGTGCCAGCAGTTACTCGTCGGTTCCTTATGGCTACACCTTC. Its translation: CASSYSSVPYGYTF.